This T cell receptor (beta chain) was profiled in a study of circulating tumor DNA in untreated peripheral T-cell lymphoma (dated by TCRdb to the early 2020s). Context from the whole study: Serum samples were collected at baseline and serially during treatment so that circulating tumor DNA carrying tumor TCR clonotypes could be tracked. Points the paper makes about the study in general: Tumor-specific clonotypes turned up in around 76% of patients, identified from 85% to 90% of baseline tissues and from around 67% of baseline serum samples. Among roughly 25 serially sampled patients, roughly 38% cleared ctDNA after two cycles, and detectable ctDNA after therapy showed a trend toward worse survival. ctDNA persistence did not always predict relapse, since a couple of patients whose ctDNA stayed persistently detectable after therapy remained in remission over about ten years of follow-up.

In the case of this clone: The specificity of this receptor is unknown. No much larger clone is present one base from it, and per-base qualities are unavailable.

The method behind the library was the immunoSEQ multiplex PCR assay. TCRdb limited this immuneACCESS table to in-frame rearrangements with V and J called. A share of clones is missing; checked studies link under half to unresolved V genes, and the rest is unexplained. Within this sample are 2,000 or so clones, with roughly 84% of them counted one time only. The ten largest clones take up 20% to 30% of the sample. In a trial, the study monitored patients with peripheral T-cell lymphoma who were getting frontline treatment by applying next-generation sequencing to their T-cell receptor sequences. This clonotype was sampled from a human donor with peripheral T-cell lymphoma. Sequencing used cell-free DNA from blood serum.

The bases read TGTGCCAGCAGGGCCAGGGGGGACTCCTACGAGCAGTACTTC. This yields the protein CASRARGDSYEQYF. The V and J genes are TRBV2 and TRBJ2-7; a weak D assignment points to TRBD1 (7 bases agree). V lost 6 bases and J lost 0 bases; the stretch between them is 12 bases long. Reading the germline V gene gives CDR1 SNHLY and CDR2 FYNNEI. The CDR3 covers 14 residues, taking in both the cysteine and the phenylalanine. Only the CDR3 DNA is retained, 42 bases long and in frame from the first base.